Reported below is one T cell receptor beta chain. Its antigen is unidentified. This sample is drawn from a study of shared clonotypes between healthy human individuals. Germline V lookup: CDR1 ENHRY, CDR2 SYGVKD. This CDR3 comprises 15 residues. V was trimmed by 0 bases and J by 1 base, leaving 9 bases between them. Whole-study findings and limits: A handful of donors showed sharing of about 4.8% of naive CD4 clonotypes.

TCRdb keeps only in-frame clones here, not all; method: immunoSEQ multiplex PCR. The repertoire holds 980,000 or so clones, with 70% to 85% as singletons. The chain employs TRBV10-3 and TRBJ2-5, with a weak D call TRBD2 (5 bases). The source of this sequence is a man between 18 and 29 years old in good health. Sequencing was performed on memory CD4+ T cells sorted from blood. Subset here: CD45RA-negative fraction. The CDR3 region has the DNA TGTGCCATCAGTGAGTCGGGCGGGCCCCAAGAGACCCAGTACTTC. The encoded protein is CAISESGGPQETQYF.